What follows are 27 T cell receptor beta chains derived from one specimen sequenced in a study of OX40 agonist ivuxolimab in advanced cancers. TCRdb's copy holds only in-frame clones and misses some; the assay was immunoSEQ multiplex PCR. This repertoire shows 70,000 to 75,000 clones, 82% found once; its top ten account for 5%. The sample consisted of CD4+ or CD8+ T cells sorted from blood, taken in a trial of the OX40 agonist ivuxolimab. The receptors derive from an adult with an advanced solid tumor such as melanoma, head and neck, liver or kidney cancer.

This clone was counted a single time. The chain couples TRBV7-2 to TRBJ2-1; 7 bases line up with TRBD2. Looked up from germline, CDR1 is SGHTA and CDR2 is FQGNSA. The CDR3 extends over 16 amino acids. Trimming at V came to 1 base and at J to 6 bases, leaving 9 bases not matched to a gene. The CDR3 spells CASSLEGAGAVNEQFF. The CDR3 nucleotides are TGTGCCAGCAGCTTAGAAGGGGCGGGAGCCGTCAATGAGCAGTTCTTC.

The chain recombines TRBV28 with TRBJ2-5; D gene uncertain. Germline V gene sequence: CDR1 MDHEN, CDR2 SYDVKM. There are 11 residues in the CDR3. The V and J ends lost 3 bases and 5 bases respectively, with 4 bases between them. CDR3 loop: CASSLAETQYF. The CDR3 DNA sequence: TGTGCCAGCAGTTTGGCCGAGACCCAGTACTTC.

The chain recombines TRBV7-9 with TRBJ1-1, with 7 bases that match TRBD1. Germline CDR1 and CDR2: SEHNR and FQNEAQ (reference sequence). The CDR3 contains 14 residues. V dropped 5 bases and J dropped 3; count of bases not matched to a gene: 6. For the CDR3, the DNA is TGTGCCAGCAGCACCAGGGGGTCCGACACTGAAGCTTTCTTT. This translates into CASSTRGSDTEAFF.

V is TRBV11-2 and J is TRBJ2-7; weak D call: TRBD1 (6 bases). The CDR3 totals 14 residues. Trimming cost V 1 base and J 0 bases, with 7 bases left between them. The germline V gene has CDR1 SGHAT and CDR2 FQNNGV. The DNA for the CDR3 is TGTGCCAGCAGCTTAGTGGGACACTCCTACGAGCAGTACTTC. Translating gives CASSLVGHSYEQYF.

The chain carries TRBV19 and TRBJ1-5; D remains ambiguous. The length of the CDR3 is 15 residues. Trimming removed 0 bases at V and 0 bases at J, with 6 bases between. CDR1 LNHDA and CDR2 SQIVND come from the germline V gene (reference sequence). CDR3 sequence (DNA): TGTGCCAGTAGTATAGACAGCAGTAGCAATCAGCCCCAGCATTTT. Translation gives CASSIDSSSNQPQHF. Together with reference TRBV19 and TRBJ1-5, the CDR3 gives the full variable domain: DGGITQSPKYLFRKEGQNVTLSCEQNLNHDAMYWYRQDPGQGLRLIYYSQIVNDFQKGDIAEGYSVSREKKESFPLTVTSAQKNPTAFYLCASSIDSSSNQPQHFGDGTRLSIL.

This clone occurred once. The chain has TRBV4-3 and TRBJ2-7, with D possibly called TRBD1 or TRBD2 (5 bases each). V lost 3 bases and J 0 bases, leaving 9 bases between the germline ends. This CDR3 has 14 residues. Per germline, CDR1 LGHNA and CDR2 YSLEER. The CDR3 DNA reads TGCGCCAGCAGCCAGGGGGTTCCCTCCTACGAGCAGTACTTC. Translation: CASSQGVPSYEQYF.

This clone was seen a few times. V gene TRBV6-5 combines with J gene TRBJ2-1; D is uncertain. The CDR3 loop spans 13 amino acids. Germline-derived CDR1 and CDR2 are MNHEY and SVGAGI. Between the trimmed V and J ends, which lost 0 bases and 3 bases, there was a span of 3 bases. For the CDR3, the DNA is TGTGCCAGCAGTTACTCACTCTACAATGAGCAGTTCTTC. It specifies CASSYSLYNEQFF.

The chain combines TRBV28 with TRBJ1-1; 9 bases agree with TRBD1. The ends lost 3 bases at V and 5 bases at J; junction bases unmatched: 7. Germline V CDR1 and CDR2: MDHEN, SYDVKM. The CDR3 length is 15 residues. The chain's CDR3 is CASSLGTGRGTEAFF. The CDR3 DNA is TGTGCCAGCAGTTTGGGGACAGGGAGAGGGACTGAAGCTTTCTTT.

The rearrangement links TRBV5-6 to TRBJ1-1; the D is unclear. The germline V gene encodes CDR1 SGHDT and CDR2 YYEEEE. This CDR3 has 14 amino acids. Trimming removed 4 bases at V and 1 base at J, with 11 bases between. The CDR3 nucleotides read TGTGCCAGCAGCCGCGGACGGGCGAACACTGAAGCTTTCTTT. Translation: CASSRGRANTEAFF.

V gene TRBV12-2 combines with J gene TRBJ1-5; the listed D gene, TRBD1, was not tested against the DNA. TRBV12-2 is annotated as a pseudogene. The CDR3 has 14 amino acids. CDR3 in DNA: TGTGCAAGTGTAACAGAATTGGGCAATCAGCCCCAGCATTTT. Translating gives CASVTELGNQPQHF.

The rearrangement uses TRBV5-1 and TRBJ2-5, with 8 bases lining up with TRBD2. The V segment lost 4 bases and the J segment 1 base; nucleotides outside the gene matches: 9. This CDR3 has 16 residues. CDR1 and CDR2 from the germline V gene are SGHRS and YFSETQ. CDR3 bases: TGCGCCAGCAGCGACCCTGGAGCGGGAGTCCAAGAGACCCAGTACTTC. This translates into CASSDPGAGVQETQYF.

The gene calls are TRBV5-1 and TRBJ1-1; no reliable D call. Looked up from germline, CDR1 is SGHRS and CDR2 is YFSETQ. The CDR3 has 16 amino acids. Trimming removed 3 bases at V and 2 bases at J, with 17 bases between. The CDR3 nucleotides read TGCGCCAGCAGCTCGGGATTTGGGAATCTTAACACTGAAGCTTTCTTT. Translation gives CASSSGFGNLNTEAFF.

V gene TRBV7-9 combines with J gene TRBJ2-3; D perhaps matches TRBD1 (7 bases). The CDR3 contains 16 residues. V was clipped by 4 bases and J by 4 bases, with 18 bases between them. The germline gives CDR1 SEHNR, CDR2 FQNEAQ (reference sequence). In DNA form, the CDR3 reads TGTGCCAGCAGCTCGGGGGAAGGAGGGGGCGCAGATACGCAGTATTTT. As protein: CASSSGEGGGADTQYF.

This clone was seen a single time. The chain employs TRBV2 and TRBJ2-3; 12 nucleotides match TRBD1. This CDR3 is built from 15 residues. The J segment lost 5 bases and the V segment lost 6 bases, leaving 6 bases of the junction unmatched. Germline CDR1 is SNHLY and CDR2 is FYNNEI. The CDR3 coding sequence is TGTGCCAGCAGGAGGGACAGGGGGCAAGAAGATACGCAGTATTTT. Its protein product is CASRRDRGQEDTQYF.

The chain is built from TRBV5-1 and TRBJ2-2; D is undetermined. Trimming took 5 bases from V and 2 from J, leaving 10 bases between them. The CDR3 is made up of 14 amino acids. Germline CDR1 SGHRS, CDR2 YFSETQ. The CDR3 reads CASSRKVNTGELFF. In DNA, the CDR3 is TGCGCCAGCAGTCGGAAGGTCAACACCGGGGAGCTGTTTTTT.

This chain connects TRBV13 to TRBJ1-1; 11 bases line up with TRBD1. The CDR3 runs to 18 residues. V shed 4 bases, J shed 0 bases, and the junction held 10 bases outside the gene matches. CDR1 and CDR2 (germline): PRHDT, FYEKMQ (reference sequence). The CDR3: CASSWARGTGGMNTEAFF. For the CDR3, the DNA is TGTGCCAGCAGCTGGGCGAGAGGGACAGGGGGGATGAACACTGAAGCTTTCTTT. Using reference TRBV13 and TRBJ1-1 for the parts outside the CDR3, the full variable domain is AAGVIQSPRHLIKEKRETATLKCYPIPRHDTVYWYQQGPGQDPQFLISFYEKMQSDKGSIPDRFSAQQFSDYHSELNMSSLELGDSALYFCASSWARGTGGMNTEAFFGQGTRLTVV.

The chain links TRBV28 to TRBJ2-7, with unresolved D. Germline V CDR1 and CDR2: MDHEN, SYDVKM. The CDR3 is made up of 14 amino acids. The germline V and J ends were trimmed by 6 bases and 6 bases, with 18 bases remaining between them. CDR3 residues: CASRAQSMLGEQYF. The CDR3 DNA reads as TGTGCCAGCAGGGCACAGAGTATGCTGGGCGAGCAGTACTTC.

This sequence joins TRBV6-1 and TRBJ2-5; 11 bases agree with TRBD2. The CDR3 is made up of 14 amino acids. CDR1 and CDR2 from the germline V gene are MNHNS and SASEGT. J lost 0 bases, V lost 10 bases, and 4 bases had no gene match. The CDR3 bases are TGTGCCACCTTAGCGGGGGGGTACCAAGAGACCCAGTACTTC. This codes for CATLAGGYQETQYF.

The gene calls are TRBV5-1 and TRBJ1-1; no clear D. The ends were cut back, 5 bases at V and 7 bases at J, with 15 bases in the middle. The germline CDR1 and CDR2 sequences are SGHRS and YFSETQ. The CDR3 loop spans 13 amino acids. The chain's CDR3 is CASRGRGSDEAFF. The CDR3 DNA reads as TGCGCCAGCAGAGGACGGGGATCCGATGAAGCTTTCTTT.

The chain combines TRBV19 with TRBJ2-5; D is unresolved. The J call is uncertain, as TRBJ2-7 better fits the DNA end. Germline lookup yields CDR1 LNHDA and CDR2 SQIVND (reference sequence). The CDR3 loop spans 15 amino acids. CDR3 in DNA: TGTGCCAGTAGTATATCCTACAGTGCAGGATTCGAGCAGTACTTC. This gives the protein CASSISYSAGFEQYF.

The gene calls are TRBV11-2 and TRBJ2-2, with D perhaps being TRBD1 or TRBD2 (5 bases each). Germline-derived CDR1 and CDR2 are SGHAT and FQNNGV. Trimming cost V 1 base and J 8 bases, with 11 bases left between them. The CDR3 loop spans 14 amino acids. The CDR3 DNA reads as TGTGCCAGCAGCTTAGTTGGTGAGGGGGGGGAGCTGTTTTTT. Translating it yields CASSLVGEGGELFF.

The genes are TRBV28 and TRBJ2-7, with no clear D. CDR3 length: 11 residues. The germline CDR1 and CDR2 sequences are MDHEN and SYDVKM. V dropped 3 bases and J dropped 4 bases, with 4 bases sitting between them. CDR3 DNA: TGTGCCAGCAGTTTGGAATACGAGCAGTACTTC. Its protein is CASSLEYEQYF.

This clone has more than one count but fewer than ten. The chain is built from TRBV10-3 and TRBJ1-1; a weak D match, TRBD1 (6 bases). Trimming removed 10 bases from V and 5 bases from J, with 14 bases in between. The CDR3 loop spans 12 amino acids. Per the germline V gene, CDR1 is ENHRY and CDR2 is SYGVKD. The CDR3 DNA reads TGTGCCACCAGGGGTACAGAGACTGAAGCTTTCTTT. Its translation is CATRGTETEAFF.

The CDR3 DNA reads as TGTGCCAGCAGCGTAGCTGGGGACAGACCAGGTTTCCTCTACGAGCAGTACTTC. It is translated as CASSVAGDRPGFLYEQYF. The genes are TRBV9 and TRBJ2-7; 7 bases align to TRBD1. Trimming removed 0 bases from V and 3 bases from J; junction bases left unmatched: 15. Germline-derived CDR1 and CDR2 are SGDLS and YYNGEE. The CDR3 has 18 amino acids. The complete variable domain, with remaining parts taken from reference TRBV9 and TRBJ2-7, reads DSGVTQTPKHLITATGQRVTLRCSPRSGDLSVYWYQQSLDQGLQFLIQYYNGEERAKGNILERFSAQQFPDLHSELNLSSLELGDSALYFCASSVAGDRPGFLYEQYFGPGTRLTVT.

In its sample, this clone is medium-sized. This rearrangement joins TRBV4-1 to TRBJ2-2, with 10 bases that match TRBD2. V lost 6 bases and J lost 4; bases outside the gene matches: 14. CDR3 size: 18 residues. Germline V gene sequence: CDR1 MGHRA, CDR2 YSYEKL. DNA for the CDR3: TGCGCCAGCAGTCCCCCCAGCGGGAGGGCCCACGTCACCGGGGAGCTGTTTTTT. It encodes CASSPPSGRAHVTGELFF.

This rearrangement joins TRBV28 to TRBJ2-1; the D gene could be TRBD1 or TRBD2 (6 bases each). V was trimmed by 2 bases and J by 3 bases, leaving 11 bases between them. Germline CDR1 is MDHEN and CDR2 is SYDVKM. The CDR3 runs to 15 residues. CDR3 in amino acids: CASSLGGGGYNEQFF. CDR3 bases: TGTGCCAGCAGTTTAGGCGGAGGGGGCTACAATGAGCAGTTCTTC.

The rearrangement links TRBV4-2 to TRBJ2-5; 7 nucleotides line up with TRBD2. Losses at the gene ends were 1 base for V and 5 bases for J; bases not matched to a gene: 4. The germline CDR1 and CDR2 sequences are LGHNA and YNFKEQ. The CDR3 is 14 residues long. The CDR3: CASSQGSGWETQYF. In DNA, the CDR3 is TGTGCCAGCAGCCAAGGTAGCGGGTGGGAGACCCAGTACTTC.